This T cell receptor beta chain is drawn from a study of shared clonotypes between healthy human individuals. Study observations and caveats: Generally, estimated richness proved larger in naive subsets than it did in memory subsets. Blood alone was sampled, and tissue repertoires likely differ.

When replicate PCRs were run on sorted subsets, they used roughly 0.2 ug DNA, about 31,000 T cell genomes. Libraries were prepared by immunoSEQ multiplex PCR; TCRdb keeps only in-frame clonotypes and omits some of them. Of about 330,000 clones detected, about 74% appear once; the ten largest clones hold 10%. Trimming removed 6 bases from V and 5 bases from J; junction bases left unmatched: 7. The CDR3 totals 13 residues. CDR1 and CDR2 from the germline V gene are SGHTA and FQGNSA. On this clone: The antigen is undetermined.

This TCR was sampled from a man under 40 in good health. This chain links TRBV7-2 with TRBJ2-7; 7 bases map to TRBD1. Material: memory CD4+ T cells sorted from blood. Regarding subset: CD45RA-negative fraction. DNA of the CDR3: TGTGCCAGCAGTCCCCCAGGGGGAAACGAGCAGTACTTC. Amino acids: CASSPPGGNEQYF.